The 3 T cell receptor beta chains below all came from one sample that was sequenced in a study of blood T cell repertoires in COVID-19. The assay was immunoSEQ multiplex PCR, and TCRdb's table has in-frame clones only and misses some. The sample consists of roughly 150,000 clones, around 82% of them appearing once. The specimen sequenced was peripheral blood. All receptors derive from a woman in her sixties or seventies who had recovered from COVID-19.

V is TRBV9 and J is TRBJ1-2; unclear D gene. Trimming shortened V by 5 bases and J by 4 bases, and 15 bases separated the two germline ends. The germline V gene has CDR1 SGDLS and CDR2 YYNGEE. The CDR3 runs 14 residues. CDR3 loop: CASRALERGYGYTF. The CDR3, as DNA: TGTGCCAGCAGGGCCCTGGAGAGAGGCTATGGCTACACCTTC.

The CDR3 DNA reads as TGTGCCAGCAGTTCCAGGGCCTACGAGCAGTACTTC. Protein: CASSSRAYEQYF. This chain uses TRBV27 with TRBJ2-7; D is possibly TRBD1 (5 bases). Trimming stripped 4 bases from V and 2 bases from J, with 6 bases between. Germline V gene data show CDR1 as MNHEY and CDR2 as SMNVEV (reference sequence). The CDR3 is 12 amino acids.

DNA of the CDR3: TGTGCCAGCAGCCCGGGGTCTGGAAACACCATATATTTT. It is translated as CASSPGSGNTIYF. The V call is TRBV3-1 (or the pseudogene TRBV3-2), the J call TRBJ1-3, with D hard to call. The CDR3 loop spans 13 amino acids. Germline V gene lookup returns CDR1 LGHDT and CDR2 YNNKEL (reference sequence). V was trimmed by 4 bases and J by 1 base, leaving 5 bases between them.